The 30 T cell receptor beta chains in this list originate from one sample, sequenced in a study of sequential checkpoint blockade in melanoma. Sequencing was performed with immunoSEQ multiplex PCR; in TCRdb, only in-frame clones are kept and a portion is missing. In the table there are about 32,000 clones, roughly 84% of which are singletons. Treatment: randomized to nivolumab then ipilimumab (arm A) or the reverse (arm B). Sample: CD8+ T cells sorted from blood (inferred from file names), taken from a patient given nivolumab and ipilimumab in sequence. These receptors were collected from a human donor with melanoma.

This clone was picked up one time. The J gene is TRBJ2-7, the V gene TRBV5-1; TRBD2 matches at 10 bases. CDR1 is SGHRS, CDR2 YFSETQ, per germline. The V and J ends lost 3 bases and 6 bases, in that order; junction bases with no gene match: 9. The CDR3 is made up of 15 amino acids. CDR3: CASSSESGRALEQYF. The CDR3, as DNA: TGCGCCAGCAGCTCCGAGAGCGGGAGGGCCCTCGAGCAGTACTTC.

The chain joins TRBV14 to TRBJ2-7, with a tentative D call TRBD1 (6 bases). Deletions cut 5 bases from V and 4 bases from J, with 12 bases between. In germline, CDR1 is SGHDN, CDR2 FVKESK. The CDR3 spans 13 residues. The CDR3 sequence is CASSWDTLYEQYF. The CDR3 bases are TGTGCCAGCAGCTGGGACACCCTATACGAGCAGTACTTC.

This chain connects TRBV27 to TRBJ2-7; 10 bases agree with TRBD1. Germline V gene data show CDR1 as MNHEY and CDR2 as SMNVEV (reference sequence). The V segment lost 5 bases and the J segment 3 bases; nucleotides outside the gene matches: 7. CDR3 size: 15 residues. As DNA, the CDR3 is TGTGCCAGCAGTATCTGGACAGGGGGGGGCTACGAGCAGTACTTC. Its translation is CASSIWTGGGYEQYF.

About this clone: Within the sample, other DNA sequences also encode this same CDR3. The CDR3 protein is CASSLGGSNQPQHF. DNA for the CDR3: TGTGCCAGCAGTTTGGGGGGTAGCAATCAGCCCCAGCATTTT. V is TRBV27 and J is TRBJ1-5; D is perhaps TRBD1 (5 bases). The V gene's germline CDR1 is MNHEY and CDR2 SMNVEV (reference sequence). There are 14 residues in the CDR3. V was clipped by 3 bases and J by 0 bases, with 6 bases between them.

The chain is built from TRBV18 and TRBJ2-1; possible D gene TRBD1, 6 bases. V lost 0 bases to trimming and J lost 1 base, with 13 bases between them. Germline values: CDR1 KGHSH, CDR2 LQKENI. This CDR3 has 17 residues. DNA of the CDR3: TGTGCCAGCTCACCACCCCCAGGGGAAGTATCCTACAATGAGCAGTTCTTC. The encoded protein is CASSPPPGEVSYNEQFF.

The genes are TRBV15 and TRBJ2-1, with 14 bases aligning to TRBD2. Germline loops: CDR1 LNHNV, CDR2 YYDKDF (reference sequence). V lost 0 bases and J lost 4; bases outside the gene matches: 5. The CDR3 runs to 18 residues. Written as DNA, the CDR3 is TGTGCCACCAGCAGAGAAGGACTAGCGGGGGGATCATACAATGAGCAGTTCTTC. It is translated as CATSREGLAGGSYNEQFF.

This clone was seen once. CDR3 loop: CAISPLGTSGNNEQFF. For the CDR3, the DNA is TGTGCCATCAGTCCCTTGGGGACTAGCGGGAACAATGAGCAGTTCTTC. This chain joins TRBV10-3 and TRBJ2-1, with 13 bases that match TRBD2. Germline V gene data show CDR1 as ENHRY and CDR2 as SYGVKD. There are 16 residues in the CDR3. J was trimmed by 5 bases and V by 5 bases; bases with no gene match: 6.

This chain links TRBV15 with TRBJ2-7, with 11 bases lining up with TRBD1. CDR1 LNHNV and CDR2 YYDKDF come from the germline V gene (reference sequence). The CDR3 sequence is 13 residues long. With V trimmed by 5 bases and J by 5 bases, 2 bases remained unmatched. The CDR3 region is CATSGQGANEQYF. CDR3 sequence (DNA): TGTGCCACCAGCGGACAGGGGGCTAACGAGCAGTACTTC.

Remarks on this clone: Germline and junction disagree at one end, which may indicate a read error. The chain employs TRBV27 and TRBJ1-1; 9 positions match TRBD1. CDR3 length: 15 residues. Per the germline V gene, CDR1 is MNHEY and CDR2 is SMNVEV (reference sequence). This CDR3 reads CASRLSQGASTEAFF. The CDR3 DNA reads TGTGCCAGCAGGTTATCACAGGGGGCGAGCACTGAAGCTTTCTTT.

This clone was seen only a few times. This rearrangement joins TRBV7-3 to TRBJ1-2, with TRBD1 as a possible D gene (5 bases). The V end was cut by 2 bases, the J end by 5 bases, with 15 bases between. The germline gives CDR1 SGHTA, CDR2 FQGTGA. CDR3 length: 15 residues. The CDR3 reads CASSLGAGVEYGYTF. The CDR3 DNA follows: TGTGCCAGCAGCTTAGGGGCTGGGGTTGAATATGGCTACACCTTC.

The sample holds a few counts of this clone. The chain uses TRBV5-4 and TRBJ1-1, with D possibly being TRBD1 (5 bases). The CDR3 totals 13 residues. The germline V gene encodes CDR1 SGHNT and CDR2 YYREEE (reference sequence). Trimming stripped 4 bases from V and 10 bases from J, with 17 bases between. CDR3 DNA sequence: TGTGCCAGCAGCCTAAGTGGAAGGGGTGGAGCTTTCTTT. The encoded protein is CASSLSGRGGAFF.

This clone showed up just a few times. The chain employs TRBV21-1 and TRBJ1-5; the table's D call TRBD1 went unverified against the DNA. TRBV21-1 corresponds to a pseudogene. This CDR3 is 13 amino acids long. As DNA, the CDR3 is TGTGCCAGCAAACCAGGGCAAAATCAGCCCCAGCATTTT. As protein: CASKPGQNQPQHF.

This chain uses TRBV28 with TRBJ1-1; tentative D call: TRBD1 (5 bases). From germline, CDR1 is MDHEN and CDR2 SYDVKM. The CDR3 runs to 12 residues. V was clipped by 5 bases and J by 6 bases, with 10 bases between them. CDR3 region: CASSPGGAEAFF. The CDR3 nucleotides are TGTGCCAGCAGTCCCGGGGGGGCTGAAGCTTTCTTT.

The rearrangement links TRBV4-1 to TRBJ2-3; TRBD1 aligns across 8 bases. Looked up from germline, CDR1 is MGHRA and CDR2 is YSYEKL. Germline trimming cut 4 bases from V and 0 bases from J; bases unmatched to any gene: 3. CDR3 size: 15 residues. The DNA of the CDR3 is TGCGCCAGCAGCCCATGGACAGGGAGCACAGATACGCAGTATTTT. Its translation: CASSPWTGSTDTQYF.

The chain employs TRBV28 and TRBJ2-1, with TRBD2 as a possible D gene (6 bases). The CDR3 has 12 residues. CDR1 and CDR2 from the germline V gene are MDHEN and SYDVKM. The V and J ends lost 4 bases and 9 bases respectively, with 10 bases between them. CDR3 nucleotide sequence: TGTGCCAGCAGTTGGGGGGTTGGTGAGCAGTTCTTC. Translating it yields CASSWGVGEQFF.

This chain uses TRBV6-5 with TRBJ2-5, with 10 bases aligning to TRBD2. Germline V CDR1 and CDR2: MNHEY, SVGAGI. Trimming removed 7 bases from V and 5 bases from J; junction bases left unmatched: 10. This CDR3 is 15 amino acids long. The CDR3 reads CASKVAGGIPETQYF. The DNA of the CDR3 is TGTGCCAGCAAGGTAGCGGGGGGTATCCCGGAGACCCAGTACTTC.

The chain links TRBV10-3 to TRBJ2-1; 9 bases line up with TRBD1. CDR1 and CDR2 (germline): ENHRY, SYGVKD. J lost 3 bases, V lost 3 bases, and 9 bases had no gene match. The CDR3 contains 17 residues. CDR3 in DNA: TGTGCCATCAGTGACGTTACAGGGGGCAGTGGCTACAATGAGCAGTTCTTC. It translates to CAISDVTGGSGYNEQFF.

The chain employs TRBV7-9 and TRBJ2-1; 8 positions match TRBD1. After removal of 4 bases from V and 4 bases from J, the junction contained 6 bases not matched to a gene. Germline CDR1 SEHNR, CDR2 FQNEAQ (reference sequence). The CDR3 is 15 amino acids. CDR3 sequence: CASSSLGQAYNEQFF. The CDR3 DNA is TGTGCCAGCAGCTCCCTGGGACAGGCATACAATGAGCAGTTCTTC. The full variable domain, in which reference TRBV7-9 and TRBJ2-1 provide the parts outside the CDR3, is DTGVSQNPRHKITKRGQNVTFRCDPISEHNRLYWYRQTLGQGPEFLTYFQNEAQLEKSRLLSDRFSAERPKGSFSTLEIQRTEQGDSAMYLCASSSLGQAYNEQFFGPGTRLTVL.

This sequence joins TRBV7-9 and TRBJ2-1, with TRBD2 identical over 9 bases. With V trimmed by 5 bases and J by 4 bases, 18 bases remained unmatched. Looked up from germline, CDR1 is SEHNR and CDR2 is FQNEAQ (reference sequence). The CDR3 has 19 amino acids. The CDR3 region is CASSLAGVGSGGSYNEQFF. CDR3 DNA: TGTGCCAGCAGCCTCGCCGGGGTGGGAAGCGGGGGGTCATACAATGAGCAGTTCTTC.

V and J are TRBV9 and TRBJ2-7, with TRBD2 matching over 9 bases. The V gene's germline CDR1 is SGDLS and CDR2 YYNGEE. The junction had 8 bases not matched to a gene; V was cut back by 0 bases and J by 4 bases. The CDR3 length is 16 residues. Written as DNA, the CDR3 is TGTGCCAGCAGCGTAGCTGGGCTAGCGGGATTGTACGAGCAGTACTTC. It codes for CASSVAGLAGLYEQYF.

This clone was seen just once. The chain has TRBV4-1 and TRBJ2-5; 10 bases agree with TRBD2. The J call may not be correct, given that the DNA end is closer to TRBJ2-7. This CDR3 region has 16 residues. Germline V lookup: CDR1 MGHRA, CDR2 YSYEKL. The CDR3, as DNA: TGCGCCAGCAGCCAAGAGTGGCTAGCGGGAGCCTACGAGCAGTACTTC. Its translation: CASSQEWLAGAYEQYF.

V and J are TRBV27 and TRBJ2-2, with D maybe TRBD2 (6 bases). Trimming shortened V by 4 bases and J by 0 bases, and 6 bases separated the two germline ends. This CDR3 is 14 amino acids long. Germline V gene data show CDR1 as MNHEY and CDR2 as SMNVEV (reference sequence). The CDR3 loop is CASSWGANTGELFF. In nucleotides, the CDR3 is TGTGCCAGCAGTTGGGGGGCGAACACCGGGGAGCTGTTTTTT.

This chain joins TRBV7-9 and TRBJ2-1; possibly TRBD2 for D (7 bases). In germline, CDR1 is SEHNR, CDR2 FQNEAQ (reference sequence). Trimming left V 4 bases short and J 2 bases short, with 21 bases between. The CDR3 is made up of 18 amino acids. Written as DNA, the CDR3 is TGTGCCAGCAGCTCAACCTCTTCGGGCGGGGGCCCCTACAATGAGCAGTTCTTC. It specifies CASSSTSSGGGPYNEQFF. The entire variable domain, with the rest obtained from reference TRBV7-9 and TRBJ2-1, is as follows: DTGVSQNPRHKITKRGQNVTFRCDPISEHNRLYWYRQTLGQGPEFLTYFQNEAQLEKSRLLSDRFSAERPKGSFSTLEIQRTEQGDSAMYLCASSSTSSGGGPYNEQFFGPGTRLTVL.

V gene TRBV5-1 combines with J gene TRBJ2-4; 7 bases match TRBD1. The CDR3 is 15 residues long. V lost 0 bases, J lost 6 bases, and 6 bases stayed unmatched. In germline, CDR1 is SGHRS, CDR2 YFSETQ. The CDR3 here is CASSLGQGNRNIQYF. In nucleotides, the CDR3 is TGCGCCAGCAGCTTGGGACAGGGAAATAGAAACATTCAGTACTTC.

The rearrangement links TRBV27 to TRBJ1-1; possibly TRBD1 for D (6 bases). Germline CDR1 and CDR2: MNHEY and SMNVEV (reference sequence). The CDR3 has 17 amino acids. Trimming left V 2 bases short and J 6 bases short, with 22 bases between. The CDR3 sequence is CASSLVPGYRERAEAFF. In nucleotides, the CDR3 is TGTGCCAGCAGTTTAGTCCCCGGGTACAGGGAGAGGGCTGAAGCTTTCTTT.

The rearrangement joins TRBV4-3 to TRBJ2-5; 9 nucleotides align to TRBD2. V lost 0 bases and J lost 5; bases outside the gene matches: 16. The CDR3 loop spans 19 amino acids. Germline CDR1 reads LGHNA; CDR2 reads YSLEER. The chain's CDR3 is CASSQEVGVLRGGFETQYF. The CDR3 DNA follows: TGCGCCAGCAGCCAAGAGGTGGGGGTTCTGCGGGGGGGATTCGAGACCCAGTACTTC.

This clone was counted a few times. The CDR3 sequence is CASSYSQGSGNTIYF. As DNA, the CDR3 is TGTGCCAGCAGTTACTCGCAGGGGTCGGGAAACACCATATATTTT. The chain employs TRBV6-6 and TRBJ1-3; D possibly corresponds to TRBD1 (6 bases). CDR3 length: 15 amino acids. Germline CDR1 and CDR2: MNHNY and SVGAGI (reference sequence). Trimming shortened V by 0 bases and J by 4 bases, and 10 bases separated the two germline ends.

Here the CDR3 DNA reads TGTGCCTGGAGGCCGCAGGGATGGCCAGATACGCAGTATTTT. This gives the protein CAWRPQGWPDTQYF. The chain uses TRBV30 and TRBJ2-3; possibly TRBD1 for D (5 bases). CDR1 is GTSNPN, CDR2 SVGIG, per germline (reference sequence). The CDR3 spans 14 residues. Trimming shortened V by 3 bases and J by 4 bases, and 14 bases separated the two germline ends.

The V and J genes are TRBV19 and TRBJ2-6, with D unclear. The V end was cut by 3 bases, the J end by 0 bases, with 6 bases between. The CDR3 is 15 residues long. Germline V gene sequence: CDR1 LNHDA, CDR2 SQIVND (reference sequence). CDR3 region: CASSISSSGANVLTF. Written as DNA, the CDR3 is TGTGCCAGTAGTATCTCCAGCTCTGGGGCCAACGTCCTGACTTTC.

On this clone: The limits of the CDR3 on the DNA are not certain, so only TCRdb's listed CDR3 is given. The chain's CDR3 is CASRSLRFGANVLTF. The rearrangement links TRBV5-4 to TRBJ2-6; whether TRBD2, the table's D call, matches the DNA was not checked. The CDR3 contains 15 residues when both ends are counted. Germline-derived CDR1 and CDR2 are SGHNT and YYREEE (reference sequence).